This T cell receptor beta chain comes out of a study of shared clonotypes between healthy human individuals. The CDR3 has 13 residues. In germline, CDR1 is SGHAT, CDR2 FQNNGV. V dropped 3 bases and J dropped 7 bases, with 9 bases sitting between them. The method was immunoSEQ multiplex PCR; TCRdb's version includes in-frame clones alone and lacks a portion of them. This sample has a few million clones, with approximately 92% found just once. Study-level points and caveats: Enrolling few donors narrowed the genetic and exposure-history diversity that was represented. Researchers found naive subsets generally carried larger estimated richness than memory subsets.

About this clone: The antigen remains unidentified.

The clonotype originates from a man in his late teens or twenties in good health. The chain combines TRBV11-2 with TRBJ1-4, with D hard to call. Sequenced: naive CD4+ T cells sorted from blood. Specified subset: CD45RA+ positively selected. The CDR3 DNA is TGTGCCAGCAGCTTCTTGGAGGGTGAAAAACTGTTTTTT. Encoded protein: CASSFLEGEKLFF.